The 25 T cell receptor beta chains listed next were all sequenced from one sample in a study of blood T cell repertoires in COVID-19. Using immunoSEQ multiplex PCR, the repertoire was profiled, and TCRdb retains in-frame clones only, with some absent. This table has over 25,000 clones, around 85% appearing once. The sequenced sample was peripheral blood. Receptors originate from a man older than 75 with active COVID-19.

The genes are TRBV15 and TRBJ1-1; 7 nucleotides match TRBD1. There are 17 residues in the CDR3. J lost 0 bases, V lost 5 bases, and 12 bases had no gene match. The germline V gene encodes CDR1 LNHNV and CDR2 YYDKDF (reference sequence). CDR3 DNA sequence: TGTGCCACCAGCGGACCGGGACAGTTCCCTATGAACACTGAAGCTTTCTTT. Translation gives CATSGPGQFPMNTEAFF.

This chain uses TRBV9 with TRBJ1-2; 8 positions agree with TRBD1. Germline assignment: CDR1 SGDLS and CDR2 YYNGEE. J lost 0 bases, V lost 4 bases, and 5 bases had no gene match. The CDR3 contains 15 residues. In DNA, the CDR3 is TGTGCCAGCAGCCACACAGGGGGAGCTAACTATGGCTACACCTTC. Translation gives CASSHTGGANYGYTF.

The gene calls are TRBV19 and TRBJ2-6, with D possibly being TRBD1 (5 bases). The germline V gene encodes CDR1 LNHDA and CDR2 SQIVND (reference sequence). The V end was cut by 3 bases, the J end by 10 bases, with 13 bases between. CDR3 length: 14 residues. CDR3 bases: TGTGCCAGTAGTATTGCGACAGAACCAAACGTCCTGACTTTC. Translating gives CASSIATEPNVLTF.

The chain joins TRBV18 to TRBJ2-1; 8 bases fit TRBD1. Germline lookup yields CDR1 KGHSH and CDR2 LQKENI. J gave up 5 bases and V 4 bases, and 4 bases lay outside the gene matches. CDR3 size: 14 residues. The CDR3 here is CASSRMTGDNEQFF. CDR3 nucleotides: TGTGCCAGCTCACGAATGACAGGGGACAATGAGCAGTTCTTC.

This clone occurred once. V usage is TRBV7-9 and J usage is TRBJ2-3; TRBD2 aligns across 10 bases. Germline values: CDR1 SEHNR, CDR2 FQNEAQ (reference sequence). The V gene end was trimmed by 5 bases and the J gene end by 6 bases; junction bases not matched to a gene: 14. There are 17 residues in the CDR3. The CDR3 sequence is CASSAPGSGGPTDTQYF. The CDR3 DNA sequence: TGTGCCAGCAGCGCCCCGGGTAGCGGGGGGCCGACCGATACGCAGTATTTT.

The chain uses TRBV11-1 and TRBJ2-1; D might be TRBD2 (5 bases). Trimming took off 5 bases at V and 7 bases at J, with 15 bases between the two ends. Germline V gene data show CDR1 as SGHAT and CDR2 as FQDESV (reference sequence). The CDR3 runs to 14 residues. CDR3 protein: CASSPEGYRNEQFF. The CDR3 bases are TGTGCCAGCAGCCCTGAGGGTTATCGGAATGAGCAGTTCTTC.

The chain carries TRBV9 and TRBJ2-7; 10 bases line up with TRBD1. The CDR3 spans 15 residues. Germline loops: CDR1 SGDLS, CDR2 YYNGEE. Unmatched junction bases numbered 1, after V lost 0 bases and J lost 1 base. The CDR3 here is CASSVGTGGSYEQYF. Here the CDR3 DNA reads TGTGCCAGCAGCGTAGGGACAGGGGGTTCCTACGAGCAGTACTTC.

V gene TRBV7-2 combines with J gene TRBJ1-2; D not resolved. V lost 1 base and J 1 base, leaving 4 bases between the germline ends. Germline loops: CDR1 SGHTA, CDR2 FQGNSA. The CDR3 length is 13 residues. Written as DNA, the CDR3 is TGTGCCAGCAGCTTAGACATTAACTATGGCTACACCTTC. Its protein product is CASSLDINYGYTF.

The chain recombines TRBV5-1 with TRBJ2-5; the D gene is possibly TRBD2 (5 bases). There are 13 residues in the CDR3. Germline V gives CDR1 SGHRS, CDR2 YFSETQ. V dropped 2 bases and J dropped 3 bases, with 8 bases sitting between them. CDR3 region: CASSFGIEETQYF. The CDR3 coding sequence is TGCGCCAGCAGCTTCGGGATTGAAGAGACCCAGTACTTC. The whole variable domain, remainder taken from reference TRBV5-1 and TRBJ2-5, is KAGVTQTPRYLIKTRGQQVTLSCSPISGHRSVSWYQQTPGQGLQFLFEYFSETQRNKGNFPGRFSGRQFSNSRSEMNVSTLELGDSALYLCASSFGIEETQYFGPGTRLLVL.

This clone was counted a single time. The chain carries TRBV2 and TRBJ2-7, with D tentatively TRBD2 (5 bases). This CDR3 spans 13 amino acids. Germline CDR1 is SNHLY and CDR2 is FYNNEI. Trimming stripped 5 bases from V and 3 bases from J, with 11 bases between. CDR3 DNA sequence: TGTGCCAGCAGTACTAGGACGGACTACGAGCAGTACTTC. Translating it yields CASSTRTDYEQYF.

The rearrangement links TRBV2 to TRBJ1-2; TRBD1 might be the D (6 bases). CDR3 length: 15 amino acids. Per the germline V gene, CDR1 is SNHLY and CDR2 is FYNNEI. V was cut by 6 bases and J by 6 bases, with 20 bases left in between. CDR3 residues: CASSRTGLKEDGYTF. DNA of the CDR3: TGTGCCAGCAGCCGAACAGGGCTCAAGGAGGATGGCTACACCTTC.

This chain joins TRBV10-3 and TRBJ2-7, with 8 positions matching TRBD1. In germline, CDR1 is ENHRY, CDR2 SYGVKD. The CDR3 has 15 amino acids. V lost 6 bases and J lost 1; bases outside the gene matches: 8. The CDR3 region has the DNA TGTGCCATCAGGCAGGGGGCGGTGGGATCCTACGAGCAGTACTTC. Translating gives CAIRQGAVGSYEQYF.

This sequence joins TRBV18 and TRBJ2-1; D may be TRBD1 (6 bases). V was trimmed by 10 bases and J by 4 bases, leaving 8 bases between them. Looked up from germline, CDR1 is KGHSH and CDR2 is LQKENI. The CDR3 length is 11 residues. The CDR3 region has the DNA TGTGCCACCACAGGGTACAATGAGCAGTTCTTC. Encoded protein: CATTGYNEQFF.

The CDR3 DNA sequence: TGCGCCAGCAGCTTGGGCTTCAGGACAACTAATGAAAAACTGTTTTTT. Residues: CASSLGFRTTNEKLFF. The V gene is TRBV5-1, the J gene TRBJ1-4, with no clear D. CDR1 and CDR2 from the germline V gene are SGHRS and YFSETQ. The CDR3 totals 16 residues. V gave up 0 bases and J gave up 0 bases, with 9 bases separating them.

The rearrangement joins TRBV11-2 to TRBJ2-7; 9 positions match TRBD2. Trimming took 5 bases from V and 4 from J; bases not matched to a gene: 15. The CDR3 has 17 amino acids. The germline gives CDR1 SGHAT, CDR2 FQNNGV. This CDR3 is CASSGGGLAGREYEQYF. In DNA form, the CDR3 reads TGTGCCAGCAGCGGCGGGGGGCTAGCGGGGAGGGAGTACGAGCAGTACTTC.

In DNA form, the CDR3 reads TGTGCCAGCAGTCAACTCGACAGAGGTGAAGCTTTCTTT. Translating it yields CASSQLDRGEAFF. The V gene is TRBV2, the J gene TRBJ1-1; D is possibly TRBD1 (5 bases). The ends were cut back, 5 bases at V and 7 bases at J, with 14 bases in the middle. Per the germline V gene, CDR1 is SNHLY and CDR2 is FYNNEI. The length of the CDR3 is 13 residues.

V and J are TRBV7-7 and TRBJ2-5; D may be TRBD2 (6 bases). Trimming shortened V by 5 bases and J by 3 bases, and 13 bases separated the two germline ends. The CDR3 has 14 amino acids. Germline CDR1 is SSHAT and CDR2 is FNYEAQ (reference sequence). The CDR3 is CASSPGRGEETQYF. The CDR3 region has the DNA TGTGCCAGCAGCCCCGGGCGGGGAGAAGAGACCCAGTACTTC.

This chain connects TRBV12-3 or TRBV12-4 to TRBJ2-7, with a tentative D call TRBD1 (6 bases). V was cut by 5 bases and J by 3 bases, with 11 bases left in between. The CDR3 has 13 amino acids. CDR3 bases: TGTGCCAGCAGTCCCGGGACAAACTACGAGCAGTACTTC. Encoded protein: CASSPGTNYEQYF.

This chain links TRBV3-1 (or the pseudogene TRBV3-2) with TRBJ1-2; 9 bases match TRBD1. Trimming cost V 8 bases and J 4 bases; bases outside gene matches: 5. The CDR3 has 13 amino acids. Germline V gene sequence: CDR1 LGHDT, CDR2 YNNKEL (reference sequence). DNA for the CDR3: TGTGCCAGCGGGACAGGGCTTTTCTATGGCTACACCTTC. Its protein product is CASGTGLFYGYTF.

The chain carries TRBV15 and TRBJ1-1; 7 bases are shared with TRBD1. The V gene end was trimmed by 1 base and the J gene end by 2 bases; junction bases not matched to a gene: 4. The CDR3 has 15 amino acids. From germline, CDR1 is LNHNV and CDR2 YYDKDF (reference sequence). CDR3 sequence (DNA): TGTGCCACCAGCAGAGGCGACAGGGTAAACACTGAAGCTTTCTTT. Protein: CATSRGDRVNTEAFF.

This chain uses TRBV7-3 with TRBJ2-4; no clear D gene. Per the germline V gene, CDR1 is SGHTA and CDR2 is FQGTGA. V shed 2 bases and J shed 0 bases, with 5 bases lying between them. This CDR3 contains 14 residues. The CDR3 is CASSLSGAKNIQYF. CDR3 nucleotide sequence: TGTGCCAGCAGCTTATCGGGAGCCAAAAACATTCAGTACTTC.

This chain joins TRBV15 and TRBJ2-2; TRBD2 aligns across 11 bases. The V segment lost 3 bases and the J segment 8 bases; nucleotides outside the gene matches: 17. Germline lookup yields CDR1 LNHNV and CDR2 YYDKDF (reference sequence). The CDR3 runs 19 residues. This CDR3 reads CATSSSSVGGLAGGGELFF. The CDR3 DNA reads as TGTGCCACCAGCAGCTCCTCCGTTGGAGGGCTAGCGGGGGGTGGGGAGCTGTTTTTT.

The chain combines TRBV4-1 with TRBJ1-4; 9 bases line up with TRBD1. V lost 3 bases and J lost 8; bases outside the gene matches: 10. The CDR3 runs to 16 residues. Looked up from germline, CDR1 is MGHRA and CDR2 is YSYEKL. The CDR3 DNA sequence: TGCGCCAGCAGCCAGGGAACGACAGGGGGGGGAGAAAAACTGTTTTTT. Amino acid sequence: CASSQGTTGGGEKLFF.

This sequence joins TRBV5-1 and TRBJ1-1; perhaps TRBD1 as D (6 bases). The V end was cut by 4 bases, the J end by 4 bases, with 17 bases between. CDR1 SGHRS and CDR2 YFSETQ come from the germline V gene. The CDR3 contains 15 residues. The CDR3 nucleotides are TGCGCCAGCAGCAAAGGGGACACCAGAACCACTGAAGCTTTCTTT. Its protein product is CASSKGDTRTTEAFF.

The J gene is TRBJ2-2, the V gene TRBV7-2; possibly TRBD1 for D (5 bases). This CDR3 has 15 amino acids. The V gene lost 4 bases and the J gene lost 4 bases, with 13 bases spanning the gap. CDR1 SGHTA and CDR2 FQGNSA come from the germline V gene. The CDR3 DNA sequence: TGTGCCAGCAGCTCGCTAGGGGCACGCACCGGGGAGCTGTTTTTT. It yields the protein CASSSLGARTGELFF.